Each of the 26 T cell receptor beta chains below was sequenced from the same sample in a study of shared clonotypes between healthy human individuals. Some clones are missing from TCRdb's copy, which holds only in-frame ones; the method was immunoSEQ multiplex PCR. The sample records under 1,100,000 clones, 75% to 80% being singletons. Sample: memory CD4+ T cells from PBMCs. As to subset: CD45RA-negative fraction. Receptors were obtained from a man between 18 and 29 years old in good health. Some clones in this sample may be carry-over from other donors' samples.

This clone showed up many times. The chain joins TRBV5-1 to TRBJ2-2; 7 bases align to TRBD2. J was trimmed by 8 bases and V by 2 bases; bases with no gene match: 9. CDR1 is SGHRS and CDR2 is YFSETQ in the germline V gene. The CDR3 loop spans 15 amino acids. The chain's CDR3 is CASSFGAGVAGELFF. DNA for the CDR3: TGCGCCAGCAGCTTCGGTGCGGGAGTTGCTGGGGAGCTGTTTTTT.

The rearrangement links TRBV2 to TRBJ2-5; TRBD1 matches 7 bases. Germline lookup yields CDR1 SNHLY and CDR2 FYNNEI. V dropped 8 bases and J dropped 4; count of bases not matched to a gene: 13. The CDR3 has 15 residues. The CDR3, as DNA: TGTGCCAGCCTAGCTACCATGAACAGGGGAGAGACCCAGTACTTC. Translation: CASLATMNRGETQYF.

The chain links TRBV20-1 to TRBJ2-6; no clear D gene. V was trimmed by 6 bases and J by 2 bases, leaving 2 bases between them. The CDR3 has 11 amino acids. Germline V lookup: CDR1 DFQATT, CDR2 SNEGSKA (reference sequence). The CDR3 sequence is CSAPGANVLTF. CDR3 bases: TGCAGTGCCCCTGGGGCCAACGTCCTGACTTTC.

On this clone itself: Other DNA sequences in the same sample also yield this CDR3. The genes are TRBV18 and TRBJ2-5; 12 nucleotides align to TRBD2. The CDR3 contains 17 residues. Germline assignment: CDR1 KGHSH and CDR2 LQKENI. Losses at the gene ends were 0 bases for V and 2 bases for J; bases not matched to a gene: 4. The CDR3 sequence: CASSPPRLAGAQETQYF. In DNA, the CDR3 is TGTGCCAGCTCACCACCCCGACTAGCGGGAGCTCAAGAGACCCAGTACTTC.

CDR3 region: CATRRDRGTGELFF. CDR3 DNA: TGTGCCACGAGGCGGGACAGGGGCACCGGGGAGCTGTTTTTT. This chain links TRBV15 with TRBJ2-2, with 10 bases aligning to TRBD1. Germline CDR1 reads LNHNV; CDR2 reads YYDKDF (reference sequence). Unmatched junction bases numbered 5, after V lost 9 bases and J lost 4 bases. The CDR3 has 14 residues.

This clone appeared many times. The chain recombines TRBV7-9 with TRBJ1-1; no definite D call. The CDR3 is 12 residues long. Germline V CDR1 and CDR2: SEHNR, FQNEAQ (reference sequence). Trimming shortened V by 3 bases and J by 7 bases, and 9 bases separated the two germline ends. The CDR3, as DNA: TGTGCCAGCAGCTTTAAGTTGAGTGAAGCTTTCTTT. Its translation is CASSFKLSEAFF.

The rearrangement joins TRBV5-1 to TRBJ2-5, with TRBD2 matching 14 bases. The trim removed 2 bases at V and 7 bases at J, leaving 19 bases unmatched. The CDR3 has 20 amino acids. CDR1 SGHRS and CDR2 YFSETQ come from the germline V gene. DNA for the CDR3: TGCGCCAGCAGCTTAGCCGGGACTAGCGGGAGCTCGGGCCTGCAGGCGACCCAGTACTTC. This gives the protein CASSLAGTSGSSGLQATQYF.

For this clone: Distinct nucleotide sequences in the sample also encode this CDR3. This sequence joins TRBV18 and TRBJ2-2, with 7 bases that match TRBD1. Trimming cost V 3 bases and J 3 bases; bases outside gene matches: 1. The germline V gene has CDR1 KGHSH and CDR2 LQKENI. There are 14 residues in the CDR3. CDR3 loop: CASSPTGDTGELFF. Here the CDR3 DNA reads TGTGCCAGCTCACCCACAGGGGACACCGGGGAGCTGTTTTTT.

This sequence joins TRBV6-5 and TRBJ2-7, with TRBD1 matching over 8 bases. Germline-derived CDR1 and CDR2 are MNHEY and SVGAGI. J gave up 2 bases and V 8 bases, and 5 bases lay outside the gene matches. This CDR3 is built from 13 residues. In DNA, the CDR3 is TGTGCCAGCTCTGGGACAGGACCCTACGAGCAGTACTTC. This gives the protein CASSGTGPYEQYF.

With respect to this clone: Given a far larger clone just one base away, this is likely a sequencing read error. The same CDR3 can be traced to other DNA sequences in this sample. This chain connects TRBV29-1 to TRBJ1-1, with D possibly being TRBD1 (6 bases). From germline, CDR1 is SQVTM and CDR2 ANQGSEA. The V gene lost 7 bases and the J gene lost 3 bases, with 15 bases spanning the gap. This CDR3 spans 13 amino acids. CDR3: CSGGQGRDTEAFF. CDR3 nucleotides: TGCAGCGGGGGGCAGGGGAGGGACACTGAAGCTTTCTTT.

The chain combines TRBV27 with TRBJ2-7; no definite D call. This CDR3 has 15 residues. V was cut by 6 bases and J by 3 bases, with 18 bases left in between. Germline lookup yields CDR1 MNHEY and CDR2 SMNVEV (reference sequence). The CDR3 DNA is TGTGCCAGCAGATCCACCGGGTGGGCTATCTACGAGCAGTACTTC. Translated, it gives CASRSTGWAIYEQYF.

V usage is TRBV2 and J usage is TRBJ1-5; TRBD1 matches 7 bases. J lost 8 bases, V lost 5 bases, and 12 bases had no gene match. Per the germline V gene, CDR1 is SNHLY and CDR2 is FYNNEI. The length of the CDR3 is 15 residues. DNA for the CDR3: TGTGCCAGCAGTCAGGGGGAGGGGTCAGGGGAGCCCCAGCATTTT. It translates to CASSQGEGSGEPQHF.

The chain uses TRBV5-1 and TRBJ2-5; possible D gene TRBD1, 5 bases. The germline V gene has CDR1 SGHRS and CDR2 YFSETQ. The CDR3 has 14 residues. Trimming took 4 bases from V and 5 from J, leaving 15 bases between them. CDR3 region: CASSPRQGGETQYF. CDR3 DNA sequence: TGCGCCAGCAGCCCCCGGCAGGGCGGCGAGACCCAGTACTTC. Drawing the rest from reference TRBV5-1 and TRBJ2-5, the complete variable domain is KAGVTQTPRYLIKTRGQQVTLSCSPISGHRSVSWYQQTPGQGLQFLFEYFSETQRNKGNFPGRFSGRQFSNSRSEMNVSTLELGDSALYLCASSPRQGGETQYFGPGTRLLVL.

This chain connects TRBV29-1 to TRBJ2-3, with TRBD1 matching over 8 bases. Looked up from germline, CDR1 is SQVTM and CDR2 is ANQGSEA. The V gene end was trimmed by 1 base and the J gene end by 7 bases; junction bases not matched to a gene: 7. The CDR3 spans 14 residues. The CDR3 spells CSVEGQGSSNTQYF. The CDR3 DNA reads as TGCAGCGTTGAAGGACAGGGGTCTTCAAATACGCAGTATTTT.

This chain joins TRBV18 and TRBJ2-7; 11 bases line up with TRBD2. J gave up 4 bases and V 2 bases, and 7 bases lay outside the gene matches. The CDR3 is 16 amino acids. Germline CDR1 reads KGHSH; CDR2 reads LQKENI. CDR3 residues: CASSPLGLAVTYEQYF. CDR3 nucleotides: TGTGCCAGCTCACCATTGGGACTAGCGGTCACATACGAGCAGTACTTC.

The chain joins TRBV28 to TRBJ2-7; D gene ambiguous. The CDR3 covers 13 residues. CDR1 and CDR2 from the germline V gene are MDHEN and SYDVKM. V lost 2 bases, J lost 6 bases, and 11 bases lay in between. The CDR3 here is CASSLGQPVEQYF. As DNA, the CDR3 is TGTGCCAGCAGTTTAGGGCAGCCAGTCGAGCAGTACTTC.

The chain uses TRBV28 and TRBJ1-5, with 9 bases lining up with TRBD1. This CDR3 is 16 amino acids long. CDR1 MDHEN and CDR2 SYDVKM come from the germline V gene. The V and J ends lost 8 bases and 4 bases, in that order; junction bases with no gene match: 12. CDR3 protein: CASSPGTGSRNQPQHF. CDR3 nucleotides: TGTGCCAGCTCGCCTGGGACAGGGAGTAGAAATCAGCCCCAGCATTTT.

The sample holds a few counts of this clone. DNA for the CDR3: TGTGCCAGCAGCTTGGGTGGGGGCCGCTCTGGAAACACCATATATTTT. It codes for CASSLGGGRSGNTIYF. The V call is TRBV5-4, the J call TRBJ1-3; tentative D call: TRBD1 (6 bases). CDR3 length: 16 residues. V lost 0 bases and J lost 0, with 10 bases in between. Germline V CDR1 and CDR2: SGHNT, YYREEE (reference sequence).

Written as DNA, the CDR3 is TGTGCCTGGAGTGTGTGGCAGAACTATGGCTACACCTTC. Translation gives CAWSVWQNYGYTF. This chain connects TRBV30 to TRBJ1-2, with D hard to call. The CDR3 runs to 13 residues. Germline V gives CDR1 GTSNPN, CDR2 SVGIG (reference sequence). The ends were cut back, 0 bases at V and 2 bases at J, with 7 bases in the middle.

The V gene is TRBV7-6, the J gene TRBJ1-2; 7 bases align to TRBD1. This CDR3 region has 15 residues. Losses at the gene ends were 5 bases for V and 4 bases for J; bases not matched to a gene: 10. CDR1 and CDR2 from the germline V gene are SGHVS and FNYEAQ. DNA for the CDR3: TGTGCCAGCAGCCCCGACAGGGTTTGGTTCTATGGCTACACCTTC. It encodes CASSPDRVWFYGYTF. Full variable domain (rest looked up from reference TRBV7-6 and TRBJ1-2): GAGVSQSPRYKVTKRGQDVALRCDPISGHVSLYWYRQALGQGPEFLTYFNYEAQQDKSGLPNDRFSAERPEGSISTLTIQRTEQRDSAMYRCASSPDRVWFYGYTFGSGTRLTVV.

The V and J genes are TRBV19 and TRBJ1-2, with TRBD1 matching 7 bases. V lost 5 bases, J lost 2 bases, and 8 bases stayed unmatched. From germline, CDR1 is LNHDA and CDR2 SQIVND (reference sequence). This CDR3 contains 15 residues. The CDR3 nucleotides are TGTGCCAGTAGTCCCTACGGACAGGCCAACTATGGCTACACCTTC. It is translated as CASSPYGQANYGYTF.

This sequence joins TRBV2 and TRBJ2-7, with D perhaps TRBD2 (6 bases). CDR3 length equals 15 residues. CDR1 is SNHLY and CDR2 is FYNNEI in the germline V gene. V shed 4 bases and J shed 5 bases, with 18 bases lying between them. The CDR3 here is CASSVGGSGGDEQYF. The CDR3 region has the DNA TGTGCCAGCAGTGTTGGGGGGAGTGGTGGCGACGAGCAGTACTTC. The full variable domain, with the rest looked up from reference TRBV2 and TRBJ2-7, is EPEVTQTPSHQVTQMGQEVILRCVPISNHLYFYWYRQILGQKVEFLVSFYNNEISEKSEIFDDQFSVERPDGSNFTLKIRSTKLEDSAMYFCASSVGGSGGDEQYFGPGTRLTVT.

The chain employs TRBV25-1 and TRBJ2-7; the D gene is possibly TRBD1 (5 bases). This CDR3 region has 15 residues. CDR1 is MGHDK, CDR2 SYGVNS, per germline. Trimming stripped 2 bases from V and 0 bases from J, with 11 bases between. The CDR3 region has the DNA TGTGCCAGCAGTGAACCTGGGGCGCGCTCCTACGAGCAGTACTTC. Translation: CASSEPGARSYEQYF.

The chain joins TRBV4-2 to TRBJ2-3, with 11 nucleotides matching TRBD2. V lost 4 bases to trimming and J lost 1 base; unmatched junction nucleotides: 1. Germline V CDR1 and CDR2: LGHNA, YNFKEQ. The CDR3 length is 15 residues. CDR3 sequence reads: CASSRSGGGTDTQYF. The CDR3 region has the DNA TGTGCCAGCAGCCGTAGCGGGGGGGGCACAGATACGCAGTATTTT.

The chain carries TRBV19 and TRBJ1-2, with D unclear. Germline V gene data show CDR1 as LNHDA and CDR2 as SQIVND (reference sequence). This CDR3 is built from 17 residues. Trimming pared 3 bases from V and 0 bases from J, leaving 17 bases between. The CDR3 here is CASSISVAWLANYGYTF. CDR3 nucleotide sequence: TGTGCCAGTAGTATTTCGGTGGCATGGTTAGCTAACTATGGCTACACCTTC.

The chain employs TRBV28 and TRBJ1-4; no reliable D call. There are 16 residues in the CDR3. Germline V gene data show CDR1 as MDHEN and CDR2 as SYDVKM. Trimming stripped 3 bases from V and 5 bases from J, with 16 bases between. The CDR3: CASSFQGGTTNEKLFF. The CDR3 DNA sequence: TGTGCCAGCAGTTTCCAAGGAGGCACCACAAATGAAAAACTGTTTTTT. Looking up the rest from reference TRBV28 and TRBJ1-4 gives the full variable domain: DVKVTQSSRYLVKRTGEKVFLECVQDMDHENMFWYRQDPGLGLRLIYFSYDVKMKEKGDIPEGYSVSREKKERFSLILESASTNQTSMYLCASSFQGGTTNEKLFFGSGTQLSVL.